These T cell receptor beta chains were read from a single sample in a study of blood T cell repertoires in COVID-19. Assay used: immunoSEQ multiplex PCR; TCRdb lists only in-frame clones, some missing. The sample yields about 130,000 clones, approximately 88% seen once. The sample consisted of peripheral blood. Every receptor here comes from a man aged 55 to 70 with acute or convalescent COVID-19. Each CDR3 is given with its conserved first and last residue. The order of the fields is V gene, J gene, CDR3 length, CDR3 protein.

TRBV28	TRBJ2-7	13	CASRRTRSYEQYF
TRBV21-1	TRBJ1-5	14	CASRVGTGRQPQHF
TRBV19	TRBJ2-7	14	CASSIGRVSYEQYF
TRBV2	TRBJ2-5	15	CASTGGTSGRETQYF
TRBV9	TRBJ2-6	16	CASSALGGAGANVLTF
TRBV6-5	TRBJ1-5	15	CASRAGQGSNQPQHF
TRBV11-2	TRBJ2-3	19	CASSSRRRASGSRYSTQYF
TRBV10-1	TRBJ2-7	12	CAEEAGGYEQYF
TRBV4-1	TRBJ2-4	20	CASSYRAVGTARRAKNIQYF
TRBV1	TRBJ2-7	14	CTSSQLAGSYEQYF
TRBV30	TRBJ1-5	14	CAWSVLAGDQPQHF